A single sample gave rise to the 6 T cell receptor beta chains below, sequenced in a study of early T cells in non-severe SARS-CoV-2 infection. In TCRdb, the 5' RACE reads were re-called with MiXCR into one record per CDR3 protein. This sample yields 43,000 or so distinct CDR3 sequences, of which roughly 7% are seen a single time; roughly 8% belongs to the top ten. The specimen was whole blood. The receptors originated from an adult who was a healthcare worker with PCR-confirmed SARS-CoV-2 infection or an uninfected control (not recorded which).

This clonotype occurred a few times. The genes are TRBV5-1 and TRBJ2-7; D tentatively fits TRBD1 or TRBD2 (5 bases each). There are 14 residues in the CDR3. Germline V gene sequence: CDR1 SGHRS, CDR2 YFSETQ. V lost 4 bases, J lost 0 bases, and 11 bases lay in between. CDR3 bases: TGCGCCAGCAGCCGGGACCCGAACTCCTACGAGCAGTACTTC. This sequence encodes CASSRDPNSYEQYF. The full variable domain, rest sourced from reference TRBV5-1 and TRBJ2-7, is KAGVTQTPRYLIKTRGQQVTLSCSPISGHRSVSWYQQTPGQGLQFLFEYFSETQRNKGNFPGRFSGRQFSNSRSEMNVSTLELGDSALYLCASSRDPNSYEQYFGPGTRLTVT.

There are many counts of this clonotype. V gene TRBV2 combines with J gene TRBJ2-7; D ambiguous. CDR3 size: 12 residues. The germline gives CDR1 SNHLY, CDR2 FYNNEI. The ends were cut back, 4 bases at V and 2 bases at J, with 6 bases in the middle. The CDR3 loop is CASSGRAYEQYF. The CDR3 DNA follows: TGTGCCAGCAGTGGCCGGGCCTACGAGCAGTACTTC.

The chain uses TRBV28 and TRBJ2-1, with D perhaps TRBD2 (6 bases). The V gene's germline CDR1 is MDHEN and CDR2 SYDVKM. The CDR3 spans 14 residues. Trimming shortened V by 7 bases and J by 7 bases, and 17 bases separated the two germline ends. The CDR3 DNA is TGTGCCAGCACGCTCGGGGGTGGGGAGAATGAGCAGTTCTTC. Its protein product is CASTLGGGENEQFF.

This clonotype was seen a few times. The chain couples TRBV7-2 to TRBJ2-1; D is perhaps TRBD1 (6 bases). Germline CDR1 is SGHTA and CDR2 is FQGNSA. The V and J ends lost 5 bases and 5 bases respectively, with 10 bases between them. The CDR3 totals 13 residues. In DNA, the CDR3 is TGTGCCAGCAGCCCGGACAGACACAATGAGCAGTTCTTC. Translation gives CASSPDRHNEQFF.

At least ten counts were recorded for this clonotype. The rearrangement uses TRBV15 and TRBJ2-2; TRBD1 might be the D (5 bases). CDR1 is LNHNV and CDR2 is YYDKDF in the germline V gene (reference sequence). The V end was cut by 2 bases, the J end by 1 base, with 5 bases between. There are 14 residues in the CDR3. CDR3 nucleotides: TGTGCCACCAGCAGACAGGGGAACACCGGGGAGCTGTTTTTT. It codes for CATSRQGNTGELFF.

This clonotype was counted a few times. The rearrangement links TRBV11-2 to TRBJ2-7; D might be TRBD2 (6 bases). V was pared by 4 bases and J by 6 bases, with 16 bases between. CDR1 is SGHAT, CDR2 FQNNGV, per germline. This CDR3 region has 14 residues. CDR3 sequence: CASSSGGAVSEQYF. DNA of the CDR3: TGTGCCAGCAGCTCAGGCGGGGCAGTCTCCGAGCAGTACTTC.